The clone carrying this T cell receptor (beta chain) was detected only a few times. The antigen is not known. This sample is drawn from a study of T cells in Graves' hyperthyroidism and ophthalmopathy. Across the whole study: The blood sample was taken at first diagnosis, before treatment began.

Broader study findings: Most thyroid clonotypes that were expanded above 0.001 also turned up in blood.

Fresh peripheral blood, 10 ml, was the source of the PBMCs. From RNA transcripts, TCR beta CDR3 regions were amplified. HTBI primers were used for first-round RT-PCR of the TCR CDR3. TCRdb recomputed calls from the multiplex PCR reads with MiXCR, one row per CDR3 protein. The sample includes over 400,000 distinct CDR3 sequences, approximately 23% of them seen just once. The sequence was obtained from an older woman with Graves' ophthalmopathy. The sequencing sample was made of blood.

The CDR3 here is CASSEQAHLGYIQYF. CDR3 sequence (DNA): TGTGCCAGCAGTGAACAGGCCCACCTGGGATACATTCAGTACTTC. The chain joins TRBV6-1 to TRBJ2-4; D remains unclear. The length of the CDR3 is 15 residues. Germline V CDR1 and CDR2: MNHNS, SASEGT. V gave up 2 bases and J gave up 8 bases, with 16 bases separating them.